This entry features one T cell receptor beta chain sequence. Germline CDR1 is SGHAT and CDR2 is FQNNGV. CDR3 length: 16 amino acids. V trimming: 2 bases; J trimming: 5 bases; junction bases outside the gene matches: 5. The sample originates from a study of metastatic and nonmetastatic thyroid tumors. Study at large: Malignant and benign thyroid patients had repertoires compared in peripheral blood and tumor or nodule tissue.

TCRdb reprocessed the PCR reads using MiXCR. Found here are tens of thousands of clones, approximately 29% of them singletons; the top ten hold 14%. None of the patients had undergone any treatment ahead of thyroid surgery. The sequenced sample consisted of blood. The source is a female donor with papillary thyroid cancer or a benign thyroid nodule (not recorded which). Some clones in this sample may be carry-over from other donors' samples. V is TRBV11-2 and J is TRBJ2-1; TRBD2 agrees at 11 bases. The CDR3 protein is CASSLQLAGGHNEQFF. The CDR3 nucleotides are TGTGCCAGCAGCTTACAGCTAGCGGGGGGCCACAATGAGCAGTTCTTC.